The clone carrying this TCR beta chain occurred once. As yet, its antigen is unknown. PCR involved 60 Vbeta and 13 Jbeta primers. TCRdb's table, derived via immunoSEQ multiplex PCR, lists solely in-frame clones and lacks some. Here the sample spans 100,000 to 150,000 clones, roughly four fifths being singletons. V trimming: 4 bases; J trimming: 5 bases; junction bases outside the gene matches: 5. Germline CDR1 is SGHRS and CDR2 is YFSETQ. This CDR3 spans 14 amino acids. This sample stems from a study of cytomegalovirus exposure and HLA in healthy donors. Whole-study findings and limits: Previous analysis showed most TCR beta V segments were productive about 90% or about 30% of the time. The study put 150 to 200 TCR beta chains on its list as cytomegalovirus-associated.

J is TRBJ2-7 and V is TRBV5-1, with 11 bases fitting TRBD1. The TCR comes from a woman in her forties or fifties in good health and CMV-seronegative. Sequencing was performed on PBMCs. The CDR3 nucleotides read TGCGCCAGCAGCACGCGGACAGGGGGCAACGAGCAGTACTTC. Translation gives CASSTRTGGNEQYF.